This T cell receptor (beta chain) was sequenced during a study of blood T cell repertoires in COVID-19. Authors' processing steps: Reference gene primers were amplified, and this amplification served to estimate nucleated cell counts. The protocol was immunoSEQ multiplex PCR, while the TCRdb copy is restricted to in-frame clones and leaves out a portion. Clone size and the V and J calls come from that table; the DNA yielded D and trimming. The sample shows 350,000 to 400,000 clones, roughly 87% of them seen only once. Participant age was roughly 18 to 95 years, and participants resided in fewer than 25 US areas. Participants reported their clinical history, and cohort assignment relied on those reports. Trimming removed 5 bases from V and 2 bases from J, with 13 bases in between. Germline V gene sequence: CDR1 KGHSH, CDR2 LQKENI. The CDR3 contains 14 residues.

Sequenced: PBMCs or T cells enriched from blood (not recorded which). The rearrangement uses TRBV18 and TRBJ2-7; D may be TRBD1 (6 bases). This clonotype was sampled from a woman aged 25 to 39 who had recovered from COVID-19. The CDR3 reads CASSNTGSPYEQYF. The CDR3 nucleotides are TGTGCCAGCTCAAATACAGGGTCTCCCTACGAGCAGTACTTC.